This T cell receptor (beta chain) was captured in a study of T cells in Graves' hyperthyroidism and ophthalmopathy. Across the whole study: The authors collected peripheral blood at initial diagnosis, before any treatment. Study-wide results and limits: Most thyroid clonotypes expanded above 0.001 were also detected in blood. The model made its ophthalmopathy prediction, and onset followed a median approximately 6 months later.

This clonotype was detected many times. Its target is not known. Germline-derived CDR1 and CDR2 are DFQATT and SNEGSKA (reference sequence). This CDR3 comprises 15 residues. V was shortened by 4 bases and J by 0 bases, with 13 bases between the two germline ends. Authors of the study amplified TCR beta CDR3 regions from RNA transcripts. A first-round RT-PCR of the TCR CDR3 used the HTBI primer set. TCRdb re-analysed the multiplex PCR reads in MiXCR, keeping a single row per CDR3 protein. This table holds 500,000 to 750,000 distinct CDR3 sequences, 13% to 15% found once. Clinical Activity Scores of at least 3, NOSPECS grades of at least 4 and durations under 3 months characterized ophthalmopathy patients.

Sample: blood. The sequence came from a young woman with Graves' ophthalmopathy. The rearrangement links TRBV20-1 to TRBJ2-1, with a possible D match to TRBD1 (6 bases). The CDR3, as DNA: TGCAGTGCTACCCCAGGGGAGTTCTCCTACAATGAGCAGTTCTTC. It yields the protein CSATPGEFSYNEQFF.